The 7 T cell receptor beta chains below were found in one sample sequenced in a study of T-cell reconstitution after alpha-beta-depleted transplantation in children. Unique molecular identifiers were incorporated during preparation of the TCRbeta library. TCRdb reprocessed the PCR reads via MiXCR and lists one record per CDR3 protein. The sample carries about 870,000 distinct CDR3 sequences, around 15% recorded once. The specimen comprised PBMCs, mostly from graft donor cells, sampled 360 days after TCRalphabeta/CD19-depleted stem cell transplant. These TCRs come from a male patient aged 10 to 17 who had a stem cell transplant for acute lymphoblastic leukemia, so the T cells may come from the graft donor.

This clonotype was picked up a small number of times. The chain joins TRBV29-1 to TRBJ2-1, with TRBD2 identical over 7 bases. CDR1 SQVTM and CDR2 ANQGSEA come from the germline V gene. The ends lost 4 bases at V and 8 bases at J; junction bases unmatched: 23. The CDR3 consists of 18 residues. The CDR3 sequence is CSVGPAPYGRTRDYEQFF. CDR3 DNA: TGCAGCGTTGGGCCCGCCCCTTATGGAAGGACTAGGGACTATGAGCAGTTCTTC.

This clonotype was observed a handful of times. This chain links TRBV27 with TRBJ2-1; D remains ambiguous. The germline CDR1 and CDR2 sequences are MNHEY and SMNVEV (reference sequence). The CDR3 runs 13 residues. Trimming cost V 7 bases and J 6 bases, with 13 bases left between them. The CDR3 protein is CASTPGGPNEQFF. The CDR3 region has the DNA TGTGCCAGCACCCCAGGTGGGCCCAATGAGCAGTTCTTC.

This chain connects TRBV4-1 to TRBJ1-5; D not resolved. V was trimmed by 4 bases and J by 5 bases, leaving 9 bases between them. Germline loops: CDR1 MGHRA, CDR2 YSYEKL. This CDR3 is 13 amino acids long. Here the CDR3 DNA reads TGCGCCAGCAGCCTTCCGGGTGATCAGCCCCAGCATTTT. Encoded protein: CASSLPGDQPQHF.

This clonotype has a count of ten or more. The gene calls are TRBV20-1 and TRBJ1-1; D is unresolved. Germline CDR1 DFQATT, CDR2 SNEGSKA (reference sequence). The V and J ends lost 0 bases and 11 bases respectively, with 13 bases between them. This CDR3 is built from 12 residues. In nucleotides, the CDR3 is TGCAGTGCTAGAGATCGGAACCAGGAGGCTTTCTTT. It encodes CSARDRNQEAFF.

This clonotype was counted only a few times. The J gene is TRBJ2-5, the V gene TRBV10-3; 7 bases match TRBD2. J was trimmed by 5 bases and V by 8 bases; bases with no gene match: 11. The length of the CDR3 is 14 residues. Germline V gene lookup returns CDR1 ENHRY and CDR2 SYGVKD. CDR3 protein: CAIPRAGVAETQYF. In DNA form, the CDR3 reads TGTGCCATCCCCCGGGCGGGAGTCGCGGAGACCCAGTACTTC.

Many counts were recorded for this clonotype. The chain uses TRBV24-1 and TRBJ2-3; 7 bases agree with TRBD2. V dropped 1 base and J dropped 6; count of bases not matched to a gene: 9. Germline loops: CDR1 KGHDR, CDR2 SFDVKD. The CDR3 runs to 16 residues. The CDR3 reads CATSDFGRPQQDTQYF. The CDR3, as DNA: TGTGCCACCAGTGATTTCGGGAGGCCGCAGCAGGATACGCAGTATTTT.

This clonotype was picked up a small number of times. V usage is TRBV5-6 and J usage is TRBJ1-5; tentative D call: TRBD1 (6 bases). The CDR3 length is 16 residues. Germline assignment: CDR1 SGHDT and CDR2 YYEEEE. Deletions cut 0 bases from V and 4 bases from J, with 14 bases between. The CDR3 DNA reads TGTGCCAGCAGCTTGGGAGACCAGGGGAGGAATCAGCCCCAGCATTTT. It codes for CASSLGDQGRNQPQHF. The variable domain in full, with the rest retrieved from reference TRBV5-6 and TRBJ1-5, is DAGVTQSPTHLIKTRGQQVTLRCSPKSGHDTVSWYQQALGQGPQFIFQYYEEEERQRGNFPDRFSGHQFPNYSSELNVNALLLGDSALYLCASSLGDQGRNQPQHFGDGTRLSIL.